Listed below are T cell receptor beta chains from one sample, sequenced in a study of early T cells in non-severe SARS-CoV-2 infection. TCRdb recomputed calls from the 5' RACE reads with MiXCR, one row per CDR3 protein. The table includes over 50,000 distinct CDR3 sequences, approximately 8% detected once. Specimen: whole blood. These receptor sequences come from an adult who was a healthcare worker with PCR-confirmed SARS-CoV-2 infection or an uninfected control (not recorded which). The CDR3 runs from the conserved cysteine through the conserved F or W. Each record gives: clone size, V gene, J gene, D gene, CDR3 DNA, CDR3 protein. The D gene is left open where the match is weak. The listing skips clone size in some rows; elsewhere it reads once, few, many or a size class.

abundance: many
v_gene: TRBV6-5
j_gene: TRBJ2-1
d_gene: .
CDR3nt: TGTGCCAGCAGTCTGAATAGCGGCTCCTACAATGAGCAGTTCTTC
CDR3aa: CASSLNSGSYNEQFF

abundance: many
v_gene: TRBV6-6
j_gene: TRBJ2-1
d_gene: TRBD2
CDR3nt: TGTGCCAGCAGTGGACTAGCGGAAACTAATGAGCAGTTCTTC
CDR3aa: CASSGLAETNEQFF

abundance: .
v_gene: TRBV4-1
j_gene: TRBJ1-1
d_gene: .
CDR3nt: TGCGCCAGCAGCCGAACAGGGTGGTACACTGAAGCTTTCTTT
CDR3aa: CASSRTGWYTEAFF

abundance: many
v_gene: TRBV7-6
j_gene: TRBJ2-1
d_gene: .
CDR3nt: TGTGCCAGCAGCTTAGACCTTGGGGGCGCTGAGCAGTTCTTC
CDR3aa: CASSLDLGGAEQFF

abundance: .
v_gene: TRBV9
j_gene: TRBJ2-7
d_gene: .
CDR3nt: TGTGCCAGCAGCGTAGGTCAGTCCACCTACGAGCAGTACTTC
CDR3aa: CASSVGQSTYEQYF

abundance: many
v_gene: TRBV2
j_gene: TRBJ2-7
d_gene: .
CDR3nt: TGTGCCAGCAGTGCAAGCCCTCTGCAGTACTTC
CDR3aa: CASSASPLQYF

abundance: .
v_gene: TRBV20-1
j_gene: TRBJ2-3
d_gene: TRBD2
CDR3nt: TGCAGTGTGGGGACTAGCGGGACGGCGCAGTATTTT
CDR3aa: CSVGTSGTAQYF

abundance: .
v_gene: TRBV9
j_gene: TRBJ2-3
d_gene: .
CDR3nt: TGTGCCAGCAGCCCGGGACCAAACACTGATACGCAGTATTTT
CDR3aa: CASSPGPNTDTQYF

abundance: many
v_gene: TRBV3-1
j_gene: TRBJ1-4
d_gene: TRBD1
CDR3nt: TGTGCCAGCAGCCAGACAGGGAATAATGAAAAACTGTTTTTT
CDR3aa: CASSQTGNNEKLFF

abundance: few
v_gene: TRBV14
j_gene: TRBJ2-7
d_gene: .
CDR3nt: TGTGCCAGCAGCCCATACATAGCCTACGAGCAGTACTTC
CDR3aa: CASSPYIAYEQYF

abundance: many
v_gene: TRBV12-3/TRBV12-4
j_gene: TRBJ2-7
d_gene: TRBD1
CDR3nt: TGTGCCAGCAGTGGGGACAGAGATACCTACGAGCAGTACTTC
CDR3aa: CASSGDRDTYEQYF

abundance: .
v_gene: TRBV3-1
j_gene: TRBJ2-6
d_gene: .
CDR3nt: TGTGCCAGCAGCTATACAGGGTCTGGGGCCAACGTCCTGACTTTC
CDR3aa: CASSYTGSGANVLTF

abundance: few
v_gene: TRBV28
j_gene: TRBJ1-1
d_gene: .
CDR3nt: TGTGCCAGCTCTAGGGCGGGATCCTTGAACACTGAAGCTTTCTTT
CDR3aa: CASSRAGSLNTEAFF

abundance: few
v_gene: TRBV7-8
j_gene: TRBJ2-4
d_gene: .
CDR3nt: TGTGCCAGCAGCCCAAACAGGGGGGGGGCCAAAAACATTCAGTACTTC
CDR3aa: CASSPNRGGAKNIQYF

abundance: .
v_gene: TRBV11-2
j_gene: TRBJ1-2
d_gene: .
CDR3nt: TGTGCCAGCAGCCCCGGCCCGGGGGATGGCTACACCTTC
CDR3aa: CASSPGPGDGYTF

abundance: few
v_gene: TRBV4-1
j_gene: TRBJ2-3
d_gene: .
CDR3nt: TGCGCCAGCAGCCAAGGTGTGGGGCGAACAGATACGCAGTATTTT
CDR3aa: CASSQGVGRTDTQYF

abundance: many
v_gene: TRBV12-3/TRBV12-4
j_gene: TRBJ1-5
d_gene: .
CDR3nt: TGTGCCAGCACCCCGGGGCGGAACAATCAGCCCCAGCATTTT
CDR3aa: CASTPGRNNQPQHF

abundance: .
v_gene: TRBV7-2
j_gene: TRBJ2-1
d_gene: TRBD2
CDR3nt: TGTGCCAGCAGCGCGATAAGTTCGGGACTAGCGAGGAATGAGCAGTTCTTC
CDR3aa: CASSAISSGLARNEQFF

abundance: few
v_gene: TRBV4-1
j_gene: TRBJ1-1
d_gene: TRBD1
CDR3nt: TGCGCCAGCAGCCAGCCATACAGGGGGGTCAACACTGAAGCTTTCTTT
CDR3aa: CASSQPYRGVNTEAFF

abundance: .
v_gene: TRBV6-6
j_gene: TRBJ2-1
d_gene: TRBD1
CDR3nt: TGTGCCAGCAGTTACGAGGGGACAGGGGGCTATGAGCAGTTCTTC
CDR3aa: CASSYEGTGGYEQFF

abundance: .
v_gene: TRBV4-1
j_gene: TRBJ2-7
d_gene: .
CDR3nt: TGCGCCAGCAGCCAAGAGTTTAGAGGGGGCTACGAGCAGTACTTC
CDR3aa: CASSQEFRGGYEQYF

abundance: few
v_gene: TRBV6-2/TRBV6-3
j_gene: TRBJ1-5
d_gene: .
CDR3nt: TGTGCCAGCAGACTAATCGGAGGGCTTCAGCCCCAGCATTTT
CDR3aa: CASRLIGGLQPQHF

abundance: .
v_gene: TRBV28
j_gene: TRBJ2-7
d_gene: TRBD1
CDR3nt: TGTGCCAGCAGTTTTCGGGACAGGCCCTACGAGCAGTACTTC
CDR3aa: CASSFRDRPYEQYF

abundance: .
v_gene: TRBV5-1
j_gene: TRBJ2-3
d_gene: TRBD2
CDR3nt: TGCGCCAGCAGCTCCGGACTAGCGGGTTCCACAGATACGCAGTATTTT
CDR3aa: CASSSGLAGSTDTQYF

abundance: few
v_gene: TRBV3-1
j_gene: TRBJ2-3
d_gene: .
CDR3nt: TGTGCCAGCAGCCAAGTCCTCAAAGCGGACACAGATACGCAGTATTTT
CDR3aa: CASSQVLKADTDTQYF

abundance: .
v_gene: TRBV27
j_gene: TRBJ2-1
d_gene: .
CDR3nt: TGTGCCAGCAGCCCTGCGTGGCCTACTGAGCAGTTCTTC
CDR3aa: CASSPAWPTEQFF

abundance: .
v_gene: TRBV28
j_gene: TRBJ2-3
d_gene: TRBD2
CDR3nt: TGTGCCAGCAGTCCATCCGGTCCGGGACTAGCGGGAGGTCCGGGCACAGATACGCAGTATTTT
CDR3aa: CASSPSGPGLAGGPGTDTQYF

abundance: few
v_gene: TRBV5-5
j_gene: TRBJ2-1
d_gene: .
CDR3nt: TGTGCCAGCAGCTTGGCGCATGAGCAGTTCTTC
CDR3aa: CASSLAHEQFF

abundance: few
v_gene: TRBV2
j_gene: TRBJ2-1
d_gene: TRBD1
CDR3nt: TGTGCCAGCAGTGGACAGGGGTCCCACAATGAGCAGTTCTTC
CDR3aa: CASSGQGSHNEQFF

abundance: .
v_gene: TRBV7-2
j_gene: TRBJ1-1
d_gene: .
CDR3nt: TGTGCCAGCAGCTTTTACGGGACTGAAGCTTTCTTT
CDR3aa: CASSFYGTEAFF

abundance: .
v_gene: TRBV3-1
j_gene: TRBJ2-1
d_gene: .
CDR3nt: TGTGCCAGCAGCGTTCTTGGAGCGGGTACGACCAATGAGCAGTTCTTC
CDR3aa: CASSVLGAGTTNEQFF

abundance: few
v_gene: TRBV5-1
j_gene: TRBJ2-7
d_gene: TRBD2
CDR3nt: TGCGCCAGCAGCCCACAACTAGCGGGAGTCTACGAGCAGTACTTC
CDR3aa: CASSPQLAGVYEQYF

abundance: few
v_gene: TRBV5-5
j_gene: TRBJ1-2
d_gene: .
CDR3nt: TGTGCCAGCAACCAAGATGGTTACAACTTCTATGGCTACACCTTC
CDR3aa: CASNQDGYNFYGYTF

abundance: few
v_gene: TRBV27
j_gene: TRBJ2-7
d_gene: TRBD1
CDR3nt: TGTGCCAGCAGCCAGACAGGGGGCGAAATTTACGAGCAGTACTTC
CDR3aa: CASSQTGGEIYEQYF